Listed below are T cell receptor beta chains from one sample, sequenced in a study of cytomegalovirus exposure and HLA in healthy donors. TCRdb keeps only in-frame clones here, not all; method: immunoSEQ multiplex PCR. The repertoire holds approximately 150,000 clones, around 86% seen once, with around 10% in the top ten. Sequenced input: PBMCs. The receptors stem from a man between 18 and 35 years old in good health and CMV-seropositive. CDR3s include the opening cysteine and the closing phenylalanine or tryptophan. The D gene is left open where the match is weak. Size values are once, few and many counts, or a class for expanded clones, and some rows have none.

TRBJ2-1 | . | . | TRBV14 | TGTGCCAGCAGCCAACGGAATGAGCAGTTCTTC | CASSQRNEQFF
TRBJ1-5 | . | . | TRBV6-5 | TGTGCCAGCAGTTCTTCTTCGGGACTGACCGGGCAGCCCCAGCATTTT | CASSSSSGLTGQPQHF
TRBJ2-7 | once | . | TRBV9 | TGTGCCAGCAGCGGTAGCTCCTACGAGCAGTACTTC | CASSGSSYEQYF
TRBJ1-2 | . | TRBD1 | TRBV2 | TGTGCCAGCAGTGATGACAGGGGTCTTGGCTACACCTTC | CASSDDRGLGYTF
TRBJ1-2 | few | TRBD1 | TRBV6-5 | TGTGCCAGCAGTTACTCGCCGACAGGGACAAGTGGTGGCTACACCTTC | CASSYSPTGTSGGYTF
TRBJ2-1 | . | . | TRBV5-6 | TGTGCCAGCAGCTTCCAGGGGGGTGAGCAGTTCTTC | CASSFQGGEQFF
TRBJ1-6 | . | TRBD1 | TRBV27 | TGTGCCAGCAGTGCTACAGGGGGAATCTCCTATAATTCACCCCTCCACTTT | CASSATGGISYNSPLHF
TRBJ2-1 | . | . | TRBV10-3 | TGTGCCATCAGTGAGCTAAATCGGGATGAGCAGTTCTTC | CAISELNRDEQFF
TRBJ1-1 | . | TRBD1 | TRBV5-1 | TGCGCCAGCAGCATACTTGGACAGGGTCTAACTGAAGCTTTCTTT | CASSILGQGLTEAFF
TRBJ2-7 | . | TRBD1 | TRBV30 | TGTGCCTGGGGGACAGGGTGGTACCTCGAGCAGTACTTC | CAWGTGWYLEQYF
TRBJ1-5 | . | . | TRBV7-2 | TGTGCCAGCAGCTTAGCAGGGGACAATCAGCCCCAGCATTTT | CASSLAGDNQPQHF
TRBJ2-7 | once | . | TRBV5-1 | TGCGCCAGCAGCTTCCGTGCAGAGGGCTACGAGCAGTACTTC | CASSFRAEGYEQYF
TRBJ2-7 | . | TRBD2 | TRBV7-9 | TGTGCCAGCAGCCCAATAGCGGGGGGGGACTCCTACGAGCAGTACTTC | CASSPIAGGDSYEQYF
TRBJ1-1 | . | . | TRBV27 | TGTGCCAGCAGGTCGACCCGGGTATTAATGAACACTGAAGCTTTCTTT | CASRSTRVLMNTEAFF
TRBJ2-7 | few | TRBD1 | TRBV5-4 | TGTGCCAGCAGCCCGGACAGGGGTCGGTCCTACGAGCAGTACTTC | CASSPDRGRSYEQYF
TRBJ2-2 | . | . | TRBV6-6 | TGTGCCAGCAGCCGACCCGGGTGGAACACCGGGGAGCTGTTTTTT | CASSRPGWNTGELFF
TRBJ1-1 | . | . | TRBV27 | TGTGCCAGCAGGGGGCCGTTTGAAGCTTTCTTT | CASRGPFEAFF
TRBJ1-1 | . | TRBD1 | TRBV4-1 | TGCGCCAGCAGCCAAATGACAGGGACTGAAGCTTTCTTT | CASSQMTGTEAFF
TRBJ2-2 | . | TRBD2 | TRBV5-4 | TGTGCCAGCAGCTTACTAGGACTAGCGGGAGCCACCGGGGAGCTGTTTTTT | CASSLLGLAGATGELFF
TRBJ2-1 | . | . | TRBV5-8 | TGTGCCAGCAGCTTGGGGACAAGTACCTACAATGAGCAGTTCTTC | CASSLGTSTYNEQFF
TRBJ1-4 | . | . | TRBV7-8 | TGTGCCAGCAGCTTAGACAGGGTTGGAAAACTGTTTTTT | CASSLDRVGKLFF
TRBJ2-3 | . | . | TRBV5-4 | TGTGCCAGCAAGCTTCTCAGCACAGATACGCAGTATTTT | CASKLLSTDTQYF
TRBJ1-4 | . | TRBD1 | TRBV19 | TGTGCCAGTAGGCCAGGGGGCGCCGGAACTAATGAAAAACTGTTTTTT | CASRPGGAGTNEKLFF
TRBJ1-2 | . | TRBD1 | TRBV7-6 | TGTGCCAGCAGCCCCTCTTCAGGGGGCGGTATGGATGGCTACACCTTC | CASSPSSGGGMDGYTF
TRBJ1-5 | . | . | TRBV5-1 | TGCGCCAGCAGCTTCGAGGGCAATCAGCCCCAGCATTTT | CASSFEGNQPQHF
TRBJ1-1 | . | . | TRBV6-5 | TGTGCCAGCAAACGACGAGGCACTGAAGCTTTCTTT | CASKRRGTEAFF
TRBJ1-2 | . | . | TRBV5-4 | TGTGCCAGCAGCTTGGACCCAGGGATGGCTGGCTACACCTTC | CASSLDPGMAGYTF